Only a few counts were recorded for the clone carrying this T cell receptor beta chain. Amplification of TCR beta CDR3 regions used RNA as the template. First-round RT-PCR targeting the TCR CDR3 was performed with the HTBI primer set. In TCRdb, the multiplex PCR reads were re-called with MiXCR into one record per CDR3 protein. The table has about 580,000 distinct CDR3 sequences, approximately 14% seen once. The data belong to a study of T cells in Graves' hyperthyroidism and ophthalmopathy. Overall study context: It was at initial diagnosis, before any treatment, that peripheral blood was collected.

V was clipped by 5 bases and J by 0 bases, with 11 bases between them. This CDR3 comprises 14 residues. The germline CDR1 and CDR2 sequences are MDHEN and SYDVKM. This TCR was sampled from a woman under 40 with Graves' hyperthyroidism that later progressed to Graves' ophthalmopathy. The chain couples TRBV28 to TRBJ2-7, with D possibly TRBD2 on 6 matching bases. Sequencing was performed on blood. In DNA, the CDR3 is TGTGCCAGCAGTCCTTGGGGGGTCTCCTACGAGCAGTACTTC. Its translation is CASSPWGVSYEQYF.